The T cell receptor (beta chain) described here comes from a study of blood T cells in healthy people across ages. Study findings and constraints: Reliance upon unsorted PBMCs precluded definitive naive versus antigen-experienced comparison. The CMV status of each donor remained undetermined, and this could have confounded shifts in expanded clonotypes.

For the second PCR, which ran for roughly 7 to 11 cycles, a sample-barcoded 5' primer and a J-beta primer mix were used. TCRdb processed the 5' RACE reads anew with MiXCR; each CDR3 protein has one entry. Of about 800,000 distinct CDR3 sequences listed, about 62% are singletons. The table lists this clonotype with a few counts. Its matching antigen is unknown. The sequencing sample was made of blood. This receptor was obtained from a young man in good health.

CDR3 sequence (DNA): TGCAGCGTCGACAGGGGGGGCGCAGGAGATACGCAGTATTTT. This encodes CSVDRGGAGDTQYF. The V and J genes are TRBV29-1 and TRBJ2-3; 9 bases align to TRBD1. The CDR3 is 14 amino acids. V trimming: 6 bases; J trimming: 5 bases; junction bases outside the gene matches: 9. In germline, CDR1 is SQVTM, CDR2 ANQGSEA.